These 25 T cell receptor beta chains came from one sample sequenced in a study of cytomegalovirus exposure and HLA in healthy donors. PCR amplification relied on 60 Vbeta primers (plus 13 Jbeta primers). Sequenced by immunoSEQ multiplex PCR; TCRdb stores in-frame clones only, minus some. The table lists about 140,000 clones, over 70% of them singletons. Sequencing used PBMCs. These receptors all come from a young man in good health and CMV-seronegative.

The chain uses TRBV19 and TRBJ2-3; 12 bases fit TRBD2. The CDR3 sequence is 15 residues long. Germline V gene sequence: CDR1 LNHDA, CDR2 SQIVND (reference sequence). After removal of 5 bases from V and 4 bases from J, the junction contained 4 bases not matched to a gene. CDR3 nucleotides: TGTGCCAGTAGTCAGCTAGCGGGAGGGCCAGATACGCAGTATTTT. Residues: CASSQLAGGPDTQYF.

This chain links TRBV4-3 with TRBJ1-2, with no clear D. With 0 bases removed from V and 4 bases from J, the gap between germline ends came to 6 bases. The CDR3 has 13 amino acids. Germline assignment: CDR1 LGHNA and CDR2 YSLEER. This CDR3 is CASSQDGGYGYTF. The DNA of the CDR3 is TGCGCCAGCAGCCAAGACGGCGGCTATGGCTACACCTTC.

The rearrangement joins TRBV7-7 to TRBJ2-7; D is unclear. Germline V gene data show CDR1 as SSHAT and CDR2 as FNYEAQ (reference sequence). This CDR3 spans 13 amino acids. Trimming cost V 2 bases and J 5 bases, with 10 bases left between them. The CDR3 sequence is CASSLSVVDEQYF. In nucleotides, the CDR3 is TGTGCCAGCAGCTTATCCGTTGTCGACGAGCAGTACTTC. The whole variable domain, filled in from reference TRBV7-7 and TRBJ2-7, reads GAGVSQSPRYKVTKRGQDVTLRCDPISSHATLYWYQQALGQGPEFLTYFNYEAQPDKSGLPSDRFSAERPEGSISTLTIQRTEQRDSAMYRCASSLSVVDEQYFGPGTRLTVT.

This chain uses TRBV6-1 with TRBJ2-7; D is uncertain. Germline V gene sequence: CDR1 MNHNS, CDR2 SASEGT. The CDR3 contains 14 residues. V lost 4 bases and J 0 bases, leaving 10 bases between the germline ends. The CDR3 nucleotides read TGTGCCAGCAGTGTGCAGGATCCCTCCTACGAGCAGTACTTC. Translating it yields CASSVQDPSYEQYF.

The V and J genes are TRBV19 and TRBJ2-3; 12 positions agree with TRBD2. The CDR3 length is 15 residues. Germline trimming cut 9 bases from V and 2 bases from J; bases unmatched to any gene: 6. CDR1 is LNHDA and CDR2 is SQIVND in the germline V gene (reference sequence). The CDR3, as DNA: TGTGCCAGCGGACTAGCGGGGCTCGACACAGATACGCAGTATTTT. It specifies CASGLAGLDTDTQYF.

The chain uses TRBV6-5 and TRBJ2-1; 14 bases are shared with TRBD2. Germline values: CDR1 MNHEY, CDR2 SVGAGI. The CDR3 has 15 residues. The junction had 6 bases not matched to a gene; V was cut back by 6 bases and J by 8 bases. The CDR3 DNA reads TGTGCCAGCAGCCGCGGGACTAGCGGGAGATATGAGCAGTTCTTC. Amino acids: CASSRGTSGRYEQFF.

CDR3 sequence: CASSPPRLAGGYEQFF. The CDR3 DNA reads TGTGCCAGCAGTCCGCCTCGCCTAGCGGGAGGGTATGAGCAGTTCTTC. The J gene is TRBJ2-1, the V gene TRBV28, with TRBD2 identical over 12 bases. CDR3 length equals 16 residues. Per germline, CDR1 MDHEN and CDR2 SYDVKM. Trimming took 5 bases from V and 8 from J; bases not matched to a gene: 10.

The V and J genes are TRBV9 and TRBJ2-7; a weak D match, TRBD1 (5 bases). The V end lost 2 bases, the J end lost 3 bases, and 15 bases lay between the germline ends. CDR3 size: 15 residues. From germline, CDR1 is SGDLS and CDR2 YYNGEE. The CDR3 loop reads CASSVSGSRLYEQYF. CDR3 DNA sequence: TGTGCCAGCAGCGTGTCAGGGTCTCGCCTCTACGAGCAGTACTTC.

The J gene is TRBJ2-1, the V gene TRBV30, with no clear D. This CDR3 has 11 residues. Trimming shortened V by 0 bases and J by 9 bases, and 6 bases separated the two germline ends. Germline loops: CDR1 GTSNPN, CDR2 SVGIG (reference sequence). The CDR3 spells CAWSVRGEQFF. In nucleotides, the CDR3 is TGTGCCTGGAGTGTACGAGGTGAGCAGTTCTTC. The full variable domain, its missing parts supplied by reference TRBV30 and TRBJ2-1, is SQTIHQWPATLVQPVGSPLSLECTVEGTSNPNLYWYRQAAGRGLQLLFYSVGIGQISSEVPQNLSASRPQDRQFILSSKKLLLSDSGFYLCAWSVRGEQFFGPGTRLTVL.

The V call is TRBV4-3, the J call TRBJ2-5; D unclear. The J call could be wrong; TRBJ2-7 is a better fit for the DNA end. The CDR3 extends over 13 amino acids. CDR1 is LGHNA, CDR2 YSLEER, per germline. CDR3 loop: CASSQDSRYEQYF. In DNA form, the CDR3 reads TGCGCCAGCAGCCAAGATAGCCGATACGAGCAGTACTTC.

CDR3 in amino acids: CASSWKTGYNEQFF. The DNA of the CDR3 is TGTGCCAGCAGCTGGAAGACAGGGTACAATGAGCAGTTCTTC. V and J are TRBV7-2 and TRBJ2-1; TRBD1 agrees at 7 bases. Looked up from germline, CDR1 is SGHTA and CDR2 is FQGNSA. This CDR3 contains 14 residues. V trimming: 4 bases; J trimming: 4 bases; junction bases outside the gene matches: 4.

The CDR3 coding sequence is TGTGCCAGCAGCTTAGAGCCCGGGGACTACGAGCAGTACTTC. This sequence encodes CASSLEPGDYEQYF. The rearrangement joins TRBV11-3 to TRBJ2-7, with D maybe TRBD2 (5 bases). Trimming left V 0 bases short and J 3 bases short, with 9 bases between. This CDR3 region has 14 residues. CDR1 SGHNT and CDR2 YENEEA come from the germline V gene.

This clone came up a few times. This rearrangement joins TRBV6-5 to TRBJ1-4, with D perhaps TRBD1 (5 bases). Trimming left V 6 bases short and J 4 bases short, with 12 bases between. The length of the CDR3 is 14 residues. Germline V gene lookup returns CDR1 MNHEY and CDR2 SVGAGI. CDR3 protein: CASRVLGGNEKLFF. The CDR3 bases are TGTGCCAGCAGGGTCCTGGGGGGTAATGAAAAACTGTTTTTT.

This clone came up a few times. V and J are TRBV5-1 and TRBJ1-1, with a weak D call TRBD1 (5 bases). The CDR3 has 15 residues. Germline V gene sequence: CDR1 SGHRS, CDR2 YFSETQ. Between the trimmed V and J ends, which lost 4 bases and 0 bases, there was a span of 13 bases. In nucleotides, the CDR3 is TGCGCCAGCAGCAGAGCCCCAGGGATGAACACTGAAGCTTTCTTT. It yields the protein CASSRAPGMNTEAFF.

Only a few counts were recorded for this clone. The chain links TRBV2 to TRBJ1-4; D unresolved. Germline V gene data show CDR1 as SNHLY and CDR2 as FYNNEI. V lost 7 bases and J 12 bases, leaving 24 bases between the germline ends. The CDR3 covers 15 residues. Written as DNA, the CDR3 is TGTGCCAGCACCAAAGGGCAGATTCTAATGAGGGAACTGTTTTTT. Its translation: CASTKGQILMRELFF.

The chain couples TRBV4-1 to TRBJ2-7, with TRBD2 matching over 7 bases. Germline-derived CDR1 and CDR2 are MGHRA and YSYEKL. J lost 3 bases, V lost 2 bases, and 7 bases had no gene match. The CDR3 has 15 residues. In DNA form, the CDR3 reads TGCGCCAGCAGCCAAACCGGGACTAACCTCTACGAGCAGTACTTC. Its protein product is CASSQTGTNLYEQYF.

This chain links TRBV28 with TRBJ2-5, with TRBD1 as a possible D gene (5 bases). The CDR3 totals 14 residues. Germline lookup yields CDR1 MDHEN and CDR2 SYDVKM. V was trimmed by 4 bases and J by 3 bases, leaving 12 bases between them. DNA for the CDR3: TGTGCCAGCAGTTCCCCTGACAGAGAAGAGACCCAGTACTTC. Encoded protein: CASSSPDREETQYF.

This clone was counted between two and nine times. This chain uses TRBV10-3 with TRBJ1-2, with 8 bases matching TRBD1. Per germline, CDR1 ENHRY and CDR2 SYGVKD. Unmatched junction bases numbered 5, after V lost 6 bases and J lost 8 bases. The CDR3 length is 12 residues. The chain's CDR3 is CAIRTGDGGYTF. In nucleotides, the CDR3 is TGTGCCATCAGGACAGGGGACGGGGGCTACACCTTC.

This chain joins TRBV5-1 and TRBJ2-2; D is perhaps TRBD2 (5 bases). CDR3 length: 13 amino acids. Germline loops: CDR1 SGHRS, CDR2 YFSETQ. The V gene lost 0 bases and the J gene lost 6 bases, with 6 bases spanning the gap. The CDR3 DNA reads as TGCGCCAGCAGCTTGGGGAGGTCCGGGGAGCTGTTTTTT. It translates to CASSLGRSGELFF.

The chain couples TRBV13 to TRBJ2-3; 8 positions agree with TRBD2. In germline, CDR1 is PRHDT, CDR2 FYEKMQ (reference sequence). With V trimmed by 2 bases and J by 8 bases, 6 bases remained unmatched. This CDR3 contains 14 residues. The CDR3 DNA follows: TGTGCCAGCAGCTTAAGAGCGGGAGTGCGTACGCAGTATTTT. Its protein product is CASSLRAGVRTQYF.

The chain is built from TRBV29-1 and TRBJ2-1, with D perhaps matching TRBD2 (6 bases). CDR1 is SQVTM, CDR2 ANQGSEA, per germline. The CDR3 consists of 14 residues. The ends were cut back, 4 bases at V and 4 bases at J, with 14 bases in the middle. CDR3 sequence reads: CSVVWGLQYNEQFF. CDR3 DNA sequence: TGCAGCGTTGTTTGGGGACTCCAGTACAATGAGCAGTTCTTC.

This clone has a handful of counts. The CDR3 is CASSPELADTQYF. The DNA of the CDR3 is TGCGCCAGCAGCCCCGAGCTTGCAGATACGCAGTATTTT. The chain joins TRBV4-3 to TRBJ2-3; D gene ambiguous. Trimming stripped 4 bases from V and 4 bases from J, with 9 bases between. Germline CDR1 is LGHNA and CDR2 is YSLEER. CDR3 length: 13 amino acids.

The chain joins TRBV10-3 to TRBJ2-7; TRBD1 might be the D (5 bases). From germline, CDR1 is ENHRY and CDR2 SYGVKD. The CDR3 contains 15 residues. Trimming cost V 10 bases and J 3 bases, with 22 bases left between them. This chain's CDR3 is CATTEPGQGDYEQYF. For the CDR3, the DNA is TGTGCCACCACCGAACCGGGCCAAGGGGACTACGAGCAGTACTTC.

The chain uses TRBV27 and TRBJ2-7, with D possibly TRBD1 on 5 matching bases. The CDR3 contains 14 residues. Between the trimmed V and J ends, which lost 6 bases and 0 bases, there was a span of 12 bases. Germline CDR1 is MNHEY and CDR2 is SMNVEV (reference sequence). The DNA for the CDR3 is TGTGCCAGCAGGGACAAACTTCACTCCTACGAGCAGTACTTC. Its translation: CASRDKLHSYEQYF.

The CDR3 DNA is TGTGCCAGCAGTCCCCATCAGCGGGACCGCATGAACACTGAAGCTTTCTTT. Its protein product is CASSPHQRDRMNTEAFF. This chain links TRBV27 with TRBJ1-1, with D perhaps TRBD1 (5 bases). This CDR3 is built from 17 residues. Trimming took 5 bases from V and 0 from J, leaving 19 bases between them. Germline values: CDR1 MNHEY, CDR2 SMNVEV (reference sequence).